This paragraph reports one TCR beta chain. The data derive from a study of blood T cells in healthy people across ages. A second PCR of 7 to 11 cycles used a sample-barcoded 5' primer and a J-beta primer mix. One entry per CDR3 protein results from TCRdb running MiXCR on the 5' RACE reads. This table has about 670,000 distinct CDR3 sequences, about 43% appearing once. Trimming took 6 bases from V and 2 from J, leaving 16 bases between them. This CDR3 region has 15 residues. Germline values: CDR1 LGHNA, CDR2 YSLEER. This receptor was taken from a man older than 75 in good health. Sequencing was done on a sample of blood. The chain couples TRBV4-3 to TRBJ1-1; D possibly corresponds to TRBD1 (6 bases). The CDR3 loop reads CASRVEGGANTEAFF. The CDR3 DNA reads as TGCGCCAGCAGGGTTGAGGGGGGGGCAAACACTGAAGCTTTCTTT.